This T cell receptor (beta chain) was captured by sequencing in a study of cytomegalovirus exposure and HLA in healthy donors. Study conclusions and caveats: Accurate prediction of HLA-A and HLA-B alleles (for most subjects) was reportedly achieved from TCR beta sequences. 164 TCR beta chains were listed as cytomegalovirus-associated. Excluded: some indistinguishable V segments such as TRBV6-2 and TRBV6-3.

A remark on this clone: As yet, its antigen is unknown.

Amplification used 60 Vbeta primers and 13 Jbeta primers. Only in-frame clones appear in the TCRdb table, and some are missing; sequencing was by immunoSEQ multiplex PCR. The sample shows some 200,000 clones, over 75% of them seen only once. The germline V gene encodes CDR1 SGHTA and CDR2 FQGNSA. V dropped 4 bases and J dropped 8 bases, with 9 bases sitting between them. This CDR3 is 12 amino acids long. Sequencing input: PBMCs. The receptor comes from a man between 18 and 35 years old in good health and CMV-seronegative. This rearrangement joins TRBV7-2 to TRBJ2-1; unclear D gene. The CDR3 sequence: CASSSSVDEQFF. The CDR3 DNA reads TGTGCCAGCAGCTCTAGTGTCGATGAGCAGTTCTTC.